Sequencing of this T cell receptor (beta chain) was carried out in a study of shared T cell receptors in the human thymus. Libraries were prepared by immunoSEQ multiplex PCR; TCRdb keeps only in-frame clonotypes and omits some of them. The data contain about 660,000 clones, around 89% of them singletons. Germline V CDR1 and CDR2: SEHNR, FQNEAQ (reference sequence). Trimming left V 7 bases short and J 5 bases short, with 11 bases between. The CDR3 totals 12 residues. Another study also made use of these data, one on human thymus T cells. Per that paper: Surgeons resected thymus tissue during corrective heart surgery. Usage of V and J genes appeared biased in thymic and blood repertoires.

The clonotype originates from a boy in the first two years of life with a congenital heart defect. The sample consisted of thymocytes. This chain links TRBV7-9 with TRBJ1-2; weak D call: TRBD1 (6 bases). In DNA, the CDR3 is TGTGCCAGCAAGAACGGACAGTATGGCTACACCTTC. Translated: CASKNGQYGYTF.